A selection of T cell receptor beta chains follows, all from one sample in a study of shared clonotypes between healthy human individuals. Profiling relied on immunoSEQ multiplex PCR, and the TCRdb table lists in-frame clones only, not all of them. In the table there are approximately 2,300,000 clones, about nine tenths of which are singletons. The sequenced sample consisted of naive CD4+ T cells from PBMCs. The receptors shown here come from a man between 18 and 35 years old in good health. Some clones in this sample may be carry-over from other donors' samples. The CDR3 runs from the conserved cysteine through the conserved F or W. The order of the fields is J gene, clone size, V gene, D gene, CDR3 protein, CDR3 DNA. D genes are given only for firm matches. Clone size is stated in some rows and not others, as once, few, many or a class when expanded.

J gene: TRBJ2-3
clone size: NA
V gene: TRBV10-3
D gene: NA
CDR3 protein: CAISVSGTDTDTQYF
CDR3 DNA: TGTGCCATCAGTGTGTCAGGGACCGACACAGATACGCAGTATTTT

J gene: TRBJ1-1
clone size: NA
V gene: TRBV7-9
D gene: TRBD1
CDR3 protein: CASSLGQGETEAFF
CDR3 DNA: TGTGCCAGCAGCTTAGGCCAGGGGGAAACTGAAGCTTTCTTT

J gene: TRBJ1-2
clone size: NA
V gene: TRBV19
D gene: TRBD1
CDR3 protein: CASSWTGGAEKGYTF
CDR3 DNA: TGTGCCAGTAGTTGGACAGGGGGCGCCGAAAAGGGCTACACCTTC

J gene: TRBJ1-2
clone size: NA
V gene: TRBV5-5
D gene: NA
CDR3 protein: CASSGRTASNYGYTF
CDR3 DNA: TGTGCCAGCAGCGGACGGACAGCCAGTAACTATGGCTACACCTTC

J gene: TRBJ2-7
clone size: NA
V gene: TRBV5-1
D gene: TRBD2
CDR3 protein: CASSPGGSKIYEQYF
CDR3 DNA: TGCGCCAGCAGCCCGGGGGGGAGTAAGATCTACGAGCAGTACTTC

J gene: TRBJ2-1
clone size: NA
V gene: TRBV10-3
D gene: TRBD2
CDR3 protein: CAISELGLDYNEQFF
CDR3 DNA: TGTGCCATCAGTGAGTTGGGACTAGACTACAATGAGCAGTTCTTC

J gene: TRBJ1-5
clone size: NA
V gene: TRBV2
D gene: NA
CDR3 protein: CASKGRDQPQHF
CDR3 DNA: TGTGCCAGCAAGGGTCGCGATCAGCCCCAGCATTTT

J gene: TRBJ2-1
clone size: NA
V gene: TRBV7-2
D gene: NA
CDR3 protein: CASKKGVYNEQFF
CDR3 DNA: TGTGCCAGCAAGAAGGGAGTCTACAATGAGCAGTTCTTC

J gene: TRBJ2-5
clone size: once
V gene: TRBV7-8
D gene: TRBD2
CDR3 protein: CASSLGRLAETQYF
CDR3 DNA: TGTGCCAGCAGCTTAGGTAGACTAGCAGAGACCCAGTACTTC

J gene: TRBJ2-5
clone size: NA
V gene: TRBV6-1
D gene: NA
CDR3 protein: CASRRGGSLQETQYF
CDR3 DNA: TGTGCCAGCAGGAGGGGAGGCAGTCTCCAAGAGACCCAGTACTTC

J gene: TRBJ2-2
clone size: NA
V gene: TRBV19
D gene: TRBD2
CDR3 protein: CASRSLLAGGPNTGELFF
CDR3 DNA: TGTGCCAGTAGGTCCTTACTAGCGGGAGGGCCGAACACCGGGGAGCTGTTTTTT

J gene: TRBJ1-4
clone size: NA
V gene: TRBV9
D gene: NA
CDR3 protein: CASSGEGRRNEKLFF
CDR3 DNA: TGTGCCAGCAGCGGTGAGGGACGCCGAAATGAAAAACTGTTTTTT

J gene: TRBJ2-1
clone size: once
V gene: TRBV7-3
D gene: TRBD2
CDR3 protein: CASSSLAGGEQFF
CDR3 DNA: TGTGCCAGCAGCAGTCTAGCGGGAGGGGAGCAGTTCTTC

J gene: TRBJ2-3
clone size: NA
V gene: TRBV6-1
D gene: TRBD2
CDR3 protein: CASSESEEREGWDTQYF
CDR3 DNA: TGTGCCAGCAGTGAATCAGAGGAGCGGGAGGGTTGGGATACGCAGTATTTT

J gene: TRBJ2-5
clone size: NA
V gene: TRBV5-4
D gene: NA
CDR3 protein: CASSLRNQETQYF
CDR3 DNA: TGTGCCAGCAGTCTACGAAACCAAGAGACCCAGTACTTC

J gene: TRBJ2-7
clone size: NA
V gene: TRBV28
D gene: NA
CDR3 protein: CASQRFGPYEQYF
CDR3 DNA: TGTGCCAGCCAAAGATTTGGGCCCTACGAGCAGTACTTC

J gene: TRBJ2-3
clone size: NA
V gene: TRBV20-1
D gene: NA
CDR3 protein: CRGRQVDTQYF
CDR3 DNA: TGCAGGGGAAGACAGGTCGATACGCAGTATTTT

J gene: TRBJ2-7
clone size: NA
V gene: TRBV27
D gene: NA
CDR3 protein: CASSSPTRNEQYF
CDR3 DNA: TGTGCCAGCAGTTCCCCGACGCGAAACGAGCAGTACTTC

J gene: TRBJ1-2
clone size: NA
V gene: TRBV5-1
D gene: NA
CDR3 protein: CASSLSEVAQGFGYTF
CDR3 DNA: TGCGCCAGCAGCTTGTCTGAGGTTGCTCAGGGGTTTGGCTACACCTTC

J gene: TRBJ2-3
clone size: NA
V gene: TRBV6-1
D gene: TRBD2
CDR3 protein: CASSLADYTDTQYF
CDR3 DNA: TGTGCCAGCAGCCTAGCGGACTACACAGATACGCAGTATTTT

J gene: TRBJ1-1
clone size: NA
V gene: TRBV9
D gene: TRBD1
CDR3 protein: CASSADRAPRTEAFF
CDR3 DNA: TGTGCCAGCAGCGCCGACAGGGCCCCCCGCACTGAAGCTTTCTTT

J gene: TRBJ1-2
clone size: NA
V gene: TRBV5-4
D gene: NA
CDR3 protein: CASQLLGTSYGYTF
CDR3 DNA: TGTGCCAGCCAACTTTTGGGGACTAGCTATGGCTACACCTTC